The source of this T cell receptor beta chain is a study of glioma-infiltrating T cells after dendritic cell vaccination. Study-wide background: Patients had newly diagnosed or recurrent glioblastoma and received dendritic cell vaccines.

V was shortened by 1 base and J by 7 bases, with 17 bases between the two germline ends. CDR3 length equals 15 residues. The germline V gene encodes CDR1 SEHNR and CDR2 FQNEAQ (reference sequence). The method was immunoSEQ multiplex PCR; TCRdb's version includes in-frame clones alone and lacks a portion of them. The profile shows roughly 51,000 clones, around 86% of them singletons. This rearrangement joins TRBV7-9 to TRBJ2-7; D perhaps matches TRBD1 (6 bases). The source material was blood, sampled before dendritic cell vaccination. This sequence was found in a human donor with glioblastoma. The CDR3 DNA follows: TGTGCCAGCAGCTTAGTCGCAGGGGCCTCAACTGAGCAGTACTTC. Its protein is CASSLVAGASTEQYF.